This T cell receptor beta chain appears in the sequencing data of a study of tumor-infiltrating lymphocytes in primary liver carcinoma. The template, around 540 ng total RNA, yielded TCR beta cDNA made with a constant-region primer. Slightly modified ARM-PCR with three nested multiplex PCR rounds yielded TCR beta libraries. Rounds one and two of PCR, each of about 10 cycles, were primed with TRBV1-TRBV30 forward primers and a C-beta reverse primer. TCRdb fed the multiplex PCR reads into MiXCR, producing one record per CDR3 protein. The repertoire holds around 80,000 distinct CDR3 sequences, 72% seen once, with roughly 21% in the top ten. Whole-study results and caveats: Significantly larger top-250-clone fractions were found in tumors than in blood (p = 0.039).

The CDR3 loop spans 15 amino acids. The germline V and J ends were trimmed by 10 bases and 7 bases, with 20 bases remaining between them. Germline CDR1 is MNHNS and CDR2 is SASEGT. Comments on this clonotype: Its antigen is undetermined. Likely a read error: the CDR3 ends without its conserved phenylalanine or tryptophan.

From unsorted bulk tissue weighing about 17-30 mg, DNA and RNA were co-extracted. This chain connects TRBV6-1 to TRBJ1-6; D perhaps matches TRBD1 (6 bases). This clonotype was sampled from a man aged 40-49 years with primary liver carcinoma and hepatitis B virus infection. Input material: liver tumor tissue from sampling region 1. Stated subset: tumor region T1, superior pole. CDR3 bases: TGTGCCACCACCCCCCAACAGGGCGAAAATTCACCCCTCCACTAT. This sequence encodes CATTPQQGENSPLHY.